A selection of T cell receptor beta chains follows, all from one sample in a study of T cells in localized non-small cell lung cancer. Data came from immunoSEQ multiplex PCR; TCRdb stores just in-frame clones and leaves some out. The sample has approximately 61,000 clones, more than 80% seen once. The sample in question was peripheral blood, obtained before any cancer treatment. All receptors come from a woman aged 40 to 75 with stage I lung adenocarcinoma. Each CDR3 is given with its conserved first and last residue. The D gene is left open where the match is weak. Clone size appears in some rows only: once, few, many, or a class for an expanded clone.

CDR3 protein,CDR3 DNA,clone size,D gene,V gene,J gene
CASSIAAMETQYF,TGTGCCAGTAGTATAGCCGCGATGGAGACCCAGTACTTC,once,NA,TRBV19,TRBJ2-5
CASSEGSGDQPQHF,TGTGCCAGCAGTGAAGGTAGCGGAGATCAGCCCCAGCATTTT,NA,NA,TRBV6-1,TRBJ1-5
CASSYGGPSGNTIYF,TGTGCCAGCAGTTACGGGGGGCCCTCTGGAAACACCATATATTTT,NA,NA,TRBV6-6,TRBJ1-3
CASKKQDGNQPQHF,TGTGCCAGCAAGAAGCAGGACGGCAATCAGCCCCAGCATTTT,NA,NA,TRBV19,TRBJ1-5
CASSEAIGVSSGNTIYF,TGTGCCAGCAGTGAAGCGATCGGGGTCTCCTCTGGAAACACCATATATTTT,NA,NA,TRBV6-1,TRBJ1-3
CASTGAPVTDTQYF,TGTGCCAGCACCGGGGCCCCCGTCACAGATACGCAGTATTTT,NA,NA,TRBV7-2,TRBJ2-3
CASSVGRTPGGTDTQYF,TGTGCCAGCAGCGTAGGGCGGACCCCGGGGGGCACAGATACGCAGTATTTT,few,NA,TRBV9,TRBJ2-3
CASSFERTEAFF,TGTGCCAGCAGCTTTGAACGCACTGAAGCTTTCTTT,NA,NA,TRBV21-1,TRBJ1-1
CASSTLGGQGGYTF,TGTGCCAGCAGCACCTTGGGCGGACAGGGGGGCTACACCTTC,NA,TRBD1,TRBV6-6,TRBJ1-2
CASSFGLNTDTQYF,TGCGCCAGCAGCTTTGGACTGAACACAGATACGCAGTATTTT,NA,NA,TRBV5-1,TRBJ2-3
CASSYSGFEAFF,TGTGCCAGCAGTTACTCCGGTTTTGAAGCTTTCTTT,NA,NA,TRBV6-6,TRBJ1-1
CASSEGGGSSYEQYF,TGTGCCAGCAGTGAAGGGGGTGGGTCCTCCTACGAGCAGTACTTC,few,NA,TRBV6-1,TRBJ2-7
CAWSVGAPGEKLFF,TGTGCCTGGAGTGTAGGGGCCCCTGGGGAAAAACTGTTTTTT,NA,NA,TRBV30,TRBJ1-4
CASSVGPGLDYGYTF,TGTGCCAGCAGCGTAGGTCCGGGACTGGACTATGGCTACACCTTC,NA,NA,TRBV9,TRBJ1-2
CASSEWGVITNEKLFF,TGTGCCAGCAGTGAATGGGGGGTCATAACTAATGAAAAACTGTTTTTT,NA,NA,TRBV6-1,TRBJ1-4
CASRTGDEQFF,TGTGCCAGTAGGACAGGGGATGAGCAGTTCTTC,NA,TRBD1,TRBV2,TRBJ2-1
CASSPFPGQGPDSNQPQHF,TGTGCCAGCAGCCCCTTTCCGGGACAGGGGCCTGATAGCAATCAGCCCCAGCATTTT,NA,TRBD1,TRBV7-8,TRBJ1-5
CASSNSRGQQETQYF,TGTGCCAGCAGCAACAGTAGGGGACAGCAAGAGACCCAGTACTTC,NA,TRBD1,TRBV7-9,TRBJ2-5
CASSSGGSQVQPQHF,TGTGCCAGCAGCTCCGGTGGGAGCCAAGTACAGCCCCAGCATTTT,NA,NA,TRBV7-8,TRBJ1-5
CASSPLLATEAFF,TGTGCCAGCAGCCCATTACTCGCTACTGAAGCTTTCTTT,NA,NA,TRBV7-9,TRBJ1-1
CASSQTARAGAEAFF,TGTGCCAGCAGCCAGACGGCCCGGGCGGGAGCTGAAGCTTTCTTT,NA,NA,TRBV6-6,TRBJ1-1
CATSRDRPGGVGSPLHF,TGTGCCACCAGCAGAGATCGACCAGGGGGCGTAGGGTCACCCCTCCACTTT,NA,TRBD1,TRBV15,TRBJ1-6
CASSYGLAGDTDTQYF,TGTGCCAGCAGCTACGGACTAGCGGGGGACACAGATACGCAGTATTTT,NA,TRBD2,TRBV7-3,TRBJ2-3
CASSLAGFRDGFFNQPQHF,TGTGCCAGCAGCTTAGCGGGCTTCCGGGACGGGTTTTTTAATCAGCCCCAGCATTTT,NA,NA,TRBV7-2,TRBJ1-5
CASSRTGFGDGNQPQHF,TGTGCCAGCAGCAGGACAGGATTCGGGGATGGCAATCAGCCCCAGCATTTT,NA,TRBD1,TRBV28,TRBJ1-5
CAWNRDSNYNSPLHF,TGTGCCTGGAACCGGGACAGCAACTATAATTCACCCCTCCACTTT,NA,TRBD1,TRBV30,TRBJ1-6
CASSLGTGGFGYTF,TGTGCCAGCAGCTTAGGGACAGGGGGCTTTGGCTACACCTTC,few,TRBD1,TRBV11-2,TRBJ1-2
CASRSPGIEQFF,TGTGCCAGCAGGTCACCTGGGATTGAGCAGTTCTTC,NA,NA,TRBV11-2,TRBJ2-1
CASSLLDYGYTF,TGTGCCAGCAGCTTGTTGGACTATGGCTACACCTTC,few,NA,TRBV5-8,TRBJ1-2
CASSGRAGQGSTNEKLFF,TGTGCCAGCAGTGGAAGGGCGGGACAGGGATCAACTAATGAAAAACTGTTTTTT,NA,TRBD1,TRBV25-1,TRBJ1-4
CATSREYGSYEQYF,TGTGCCACCAGCAGGGAATATGGCTCCTACGAGCAGTACTTC,NA,NA,TRBV15,TRBJ2-7
CASSLSGASPLHF,TGTGCCAGCAGTTTATCGGGGGCTTCACCCCTCCACTTT,NA,NA,TRBV27,TRBJ1-6
CASSPGQGAVREQYF,TGTGCCAGCAGCCCGGGACAGGGGGCTGTGCGGGAGCAGTACTTC,NA,TRBD1,TRBV7-9,TRBJ2-7
CASSRTRVHEQYF,TGTGCCAGCAGTCGTACACGGGTCCACGAGCAGTACTTC,NA,NA,TRBV28,TRBJ2-7
CASSPRGPHYGYTF,TGTGCCAGCAGCCCCCGCGGGCCCCACTATGGCTACACCTTC,few,NA,TRBV4-2,TRBJ1-2
CASTGGVTASETQYF,TGTGCCAGCACCGGGGGGGTGACGGCGTCAGAGACCCAGTACTTC,NA,TRBD2,TRBV2,TRBJ2-5
CASRGSDEQFF,TGTGCCAGCAGGGGGAGCGATGAGCAGTTCTTC,NA,NA,TRBV6-6,TRBJ2-1
CALEIGGANTQYF,TGTGCCCTGGAAATCGGGGGCGCAAATACGCAGTATTTT,NA,NA,TRBV30,TRBJ2-3
CASTPFRGGYTEAFF,TGTGCCAGCACCCCCTTTAGGGGAGGGTACACTGAAGCTTTCTTT,NA,NA,TRBV27,TRBJ1-1
CASSYSSRGDTQYF,TGTGCCAGCAGTTACTCGTCCAGGGGAGATACGCAGTATTTT,NA,NA,TRBV6-6,TRBJ2-3
CASKTGVGVYNEQFF,TGTGCCAGCAAAACAGGGGTAGGGGTCTACAATGAGCAGTTCTTC,NA,TRBD1,TRBV6-1,TRBJ2-1
CASSPPINTGELFF,TGTGCCAGCAGCCCCCCTATCAACACCGGGGAGCTGTTTTTT,NA,NA,TRBV7-6,TRBJ2-2
CASSRGGARNTEAFF,TGTGCCAGCAGTCGGGGAGGGGCTCGGAACACTGAAGCTTTCTTT,NA,NA,TRBV28,TRBJ1-1
CASSLDRGQGEKLFF,TGTGCCAGCAGCTTAGATAGGGGACAGGGAGAAAAACTGTTTTTT,NA,TRBD1,TRBV11-2,TRBJ1-4
CASTDWSNQPQHF,TGTGCCAGCACCGACTGGAGCAATCAGCCCCAGCATTTT,NA,NA,TRBV2,TRBJ1-5
CASSSLWPGERDSNTEAFF,TGTGCCAGCAGCTCTCTTTGGCCAGGGGAGCGGGACTCGAACACTGAAGCTTTCTTT,NA,NA,TRBV5-6,TRBJ1-1
CASSLGAERLTEAFF,TGTGCCAGCAGCCTGGGAGCGGAGCGGCTCACTGAAGCTTTCTTT,NA,NA,TRBV9,TRBJ1-1
CASSLERNTEAFF,TGTGCCAGCAGCTTAGAAAGGAACACTGAAGCTTTCTTT,NA,NA,TRBV7-9,TRBJ1-1
CASSDRQNNSPLHF,TGTGCCAGTAGTGACCGGCAAAATAATTCACCCCTCCACTTT,NA,NA,TRBV19,TRBJ1-6
CASTLAGDTEAFF,TGTGCCAGCACCCTTGCTGGGGACACTGAAGCTTTCTTT,NA,NA,TRBV5-6,TRBJ1-1
CASSSPSYEQYF,TGTGCCAGCAGCTCTCCCTCCTACGAGCAGTACTTC,NA,NA,TRBV5-4,TRBJ2-7
CASSSMLQGNSPLHF,TGTGCCAGCAGCTCTATGCTACAGGGTAATTCACCCCTCCACTTT,NA,NA,TRBV9,TRBJ1-6
CASSPPGAQETQYF,TGTGCCAGCTCACCCCCAGGGGCCCAAGAGACCCAGTACTTC,NA,NA,TRBV18,TRBJ2-5
CSAALTLRLGNTEAFF,TGCAGCGCTGCCCTTACGCTCAGGCTCGGGAACACTGAAGCTTTCTTT,NA,NA,TRBV29-1,TRBJ1-1
CASSQDLRSGGYTF,TGTGCCAGCAGCCAAGATCTAAGGAGTGGTGGCTACACCTTC,NA,NA,TRBV14,TRBJ1-2
CATSSDTTRGEQFF,TGTGCCACCAGCAGCGATACCACGAGGGGAGAGCAGTTCTTC,NA,NA,TRBV15,TRBJ2-1
CASSRGTGTEQFF,TGCGCCAGCAGCAGAGGGACAGGGACTGAGCAGTTCTTC,once,TRBD1,TRBV5-1,TRBJ2-1
CASSFDRGLSQPQHF,TGTGCCAGCAGCTTTGACAGGGGCCTCAGTCAGCCCCAGCATTTT,NA,TRBD1,TRBV7-2,TRBJ1-5
CAISESGTAQETQYF,TGTGCCATCAGTGAATCCGGGACAGCCCAAGAGACCCAGTACTTC,NA,TRBD1,TRBV10-3,TRBJ2-5